This entry concerns a single T cell receptor beta chain. V was clipped by 4 bases and J by 3 bases, with 13 bases between them. The germline V gene encodes CDR1 SGHRS and CDR2 YFSETQ. This CDR3 region has 14 residues. TCRdb's copy holds only in-frame clones and misses some; the assay was immunoSEQ multiplex PCR. This table holds tens of thousands of clones, roughly 76% found once. The sample comes from a study of blood T cell repertoires in COVID-19. Study in general: PBMCs, B-cell-depleted T cells, or T cells were the source of the cDNA or gDNA that made up the material.

The receptor was derived from a woman between 50 and 59 years old with acute or convalescent COVID-19. V gene TRBV5-1 combines with J gene TRBJ1-2, with D unclear. Specimen: peripheral blood. CDR3 coding DNA: TGCGCCAGCAGCCTTACACCTCAGGACTATGGCTACACCTTC. Protein sequence: CASSLTPQDYGYTF. Using reference TRBV5-1 and TRBJ1-2 for the parts outside the CDR3, the full variable domain is KAGVTQTPRYLIKTRGQQVTLSCSPISGHRSVSWYQQTPGQGLQFLFEYFSETQRNKGNFPGRFSGRQFSNSRSEMNVSTLELGDSALYLCASSLTPQDYGYTFGSGTRLTVV.